This T cell receptor beta chain was recorded in a study of PD-L1 blockade in urothelial cancer. Across the whole study: Bladder-origin urothelial cancer in males described about 90% of the 29 patients. Earlier, patients had received 0 to 3 chemotherapy regimens. Overall study results and limits: Pretreatment TCR clonality in blood under the median foretold superior survival.

Spiking of synthetic TCR analog templates was performed in each PCR. Only in-frame clones appear in the TCRdb table, and some are missing; sequencing was by immunoSEQ multiplex PCR. The sample holds 30,000 or so clones, nearly 90% seen once. As to time point: peripheral blood 6 weeks after treatment start. The CDR3 sequence is 13 residues long. Germline loops: CDR1 SEHNR, CDR2 FQNEAQ (reference sequence). Trimming pared 6 bases from V and 7 bases from J, leaving 13 bases between. A word on this clone: The antigen remains unidentified.

The chain joins TRBV7-9 to TRBJ2-1, with D perhaps TRBD1 (6 bases). This sequence originates from an elderly man with urothelial cancer. The material was PBMCs, obtained around atezolizumab (anti-PD-L1) treatment. CDR3 bases: TGTGCCAGCAGTTCCACCAGGGGAAATGAGCAGTTCTTC. Amino acids: CASSSTRGNEQFF. Full variable domain (outside the CDR3, taken from reference TRBV7-9 and TRBJ2-1): DTGVSQNPRHKITKRGQNVTFRCDPISEHNRLYWYRQTLGQGPEFLTYFQNEAQLEKSRLLSDRFSAERPKGSFSTLEIQRTEQGDSAMYLCASSSTRGNEQFFGPGTRLTVL.